A single sample gave rise to the 29 T cell receptor beta chains below, sequenced in a study of early T cells in non-severe SARS-CoV-2 infection. Each CDR3 protein gets one entry after TCRdb re-called the 5' RACE reads with MiXCR. Of approximately 69,000 distinct CDR3 sequences in the sample, 9% to 15% were seen once. The sample consisted of whole blood. These receptors were collected from an adult who was a healthcare worker with PCR-confirmed SARS-CoV-2 infection or an uninfected control (not recorded which).

This clonotype was seen repeatedly, ten times or more. The J gene is TRBJ2-7, the V gene TRBV9; no clear D gene. V was clipped by 4 bases and J by 5 bases, with 16 bases between them. CDR3 length: 14 residues. CDR1 and CDR2 (germline): SGDLS, YYNGEE. CDR3 region: CASSPRYLGDEQYF. CDR3 in DNA: TGTGCCAGCAGCCCCCGGTATCTAGGCGACGAGCAGTACTTC.

This clonotype occurred a few times. The chain employs TRBV6-6 and TRBJ1-6; no definite D call. Trimming removed 6 bases from V and 9 bases from J, with 15 bases in between. Germline assignment: CDR1 MNHNY and CDR2 SVGAGI (reference sequence). CDR3 size: 14 residues. The CDR3 DNA is TGTGCCAGCAGCCCAGAGACACGTCCTTCACCCCTCCACTTT. This gives the protein CASSPETRPSPLHF.

The chain employs TRBV12-3 or TRBV12-4 and TRBJ2-7, with TRBD2 identical over 7 bases. The CDR3 runs 15 residues. The V gene end was trimmed by 5 bases and the J gene end by 6 bases; junction bases not matched to a gene: 13. CDR3 sequence: CASSALGGVIPEQYF. In DNA form, the CDR3 reads TGTGCCAGCAGTGCCCTGGGGGGGGTCATCCCCGAGCAGTACTTC.

This clonotype was seen ten or more times. The CDR3 region has the DNA TGCAGTGCCTATGACCCGGGACAGGGACCAGTGACGCAGTATTTT. Translated: CSAYDPGQGPVTQYF. The rearrangement links TRBV20-1 to TRBJ2-3, with 9 bases identical to TRBD1. The CDR3 runs to 15 residues. Losses at the gene ends were 6 bases for V and 9 bases for J; bases not matched to a gene: 16. Per germline, CDR1 DFQATT and CDR2 SNEGSKA (reference sequence).

In this sample, this clonotype turned up many times. The J gene is TRBJ1-1, the V gene TRBV12-3 or TRBV12-4; D is undetermined. V was pared by 7 bases and J by 1 base, with 7 bases between. The CDR3 consists of 12 residues. CDR3 sequence: CASTYGNTEAFF. The CDR3 DNA reads as TGTGCCAGCACCTATGGGAACACTGAAGCTTTCTTT.

This clonotype was seen many times. The J gene is TRBJ1-2, the V gene TRBV9, with D perhaps TRBD1 (5 bases). Germline-derived CDR1 and CDR2 are SGDLS and YYNGEE. V shed 0 bases and J shed 8 bases, with 11 bases lying between them. This CDR3 has 13 amino acids. This chain's CDR3 is CASSVETGWGYTF. DNA for the CDR3: TGTGCCAGCAGCGTAGAAACAGGCTGGGGCTACACCTTC.

This clonotype is categorized as medium-sized. V is TRBV10-2 and J is TRBJ2-1; D not certain. This CDR3 is built from 13 residues. With 0 bases removed from V and 6 bases from J, the gap between germline ends came to 6 bases. Per germline, CDR1 WSHSY and CDR2 SAAADI. The CDR3 loop reads CASSESETNEQFF. CDR3 DNA: TGCGCCAGCAGTGAGTCGGAGACCAATGAGCAGTTCTTC.

V and J are TRBV3-1 and TRBJ1-5; D not certain. The CDR3 is 13 amino acids. Germline loops: CDR1 LGHDT, CDR2 YNNKEL (reference sequence). V was trimmed by 4 bases and J by 1 base, leaving 5 bases between them. CDR3 protein: CASSRSSNQPQHF. The CDR3, as DNA: TGTGCCAGCAGCCGGAGCAGCAATCAGCCCCAGCATTTT.

This clonotype was seen only a few times. The chain uses TRBV6-6 and TRBJ2-5; TRBD1 agrees at 9 bases. This CDR3 comprises 16 residues. Trimming took 8 bases from V and 3 from J; bases not matched to a gene: 13. Germline loops: CDR1 MNHNY, CDR2 SVGAGI (reference sequence). CDR3 DNA: TGTGCCAGCCTTGAAAAACGAGGACAGGGGAAAGAGACCCAGTACTTC. It is translated as CASLEKRGQGKETQYF.

The chain uses TRBV20-1 and TRBJ2-3; 8 bases agree with TRBD1. Trimming cost V 7 bases and J 7 bases; bases outside gene matches: 7. The V gene's germline CDR1 is DFQATT and CDR2 SNEGSKA (reference sequence). The CDR3 is made up of 12 amino acids. The CDR3 nucleotides read TGCAGTGGGACAGGGAGGTCAAATACGCAGTATTTT. Its protein is CSGTGRSNTQYF.

In its sample, this clonotype was seen many times. The chain couples TRBV29-1 to TRBJ2-1; D possibly corresponds to TRBD1 (5 bases). Germline CDR1 is SQVTM and CDR2 is ANQGSEA. Trimming stripped 6 bases from V and 4 bases from J, with 7 bases between. The CDR3 consists of 11 residues. In DNA form, the CDR3 reads TGCAGCGTCAGGGTATACAATGAGCAGTTCTTC. It yields the protein CSVRVYNEQFF.

This clonotype was seen many times. This rearrangement joins TRBV9 to TRBJ2-3; 8 bases map to TRBD1. The CDR3 consists of 14 residues. Germline V gene data show CDR1 as SGDLS and CDR2 as YYNGEE. The trim removed 4 bases at V and 3 bases at J, leaving 4 bases unmatched. CDR3 sequence (DNA): TGTGCCAGCAGCCTTCGGACAGGGACAGATACGCAGTATTTT. This gives the protein CASSLRTGTDTQYF.

The sample holds a few counts of this clonotype. The gene calls are TRBV11-3 and TRBJ2-1; 9 nucleotides agree with TRBD2. The junction had 5 bases not matched to a gene; V was cut back by 1 base and J by 7 bases. The germline CDR1 and CDR2 sequences are SGHNT and YENEEA. The CDR3 is made up of 15 amino acids. The CDR3 here is CASSLALAGQNEQFF. The CDR3 DNA follows: TGTGCCAGCAGCTTAGCCCTAGCGGGACAAAATGAGCAGTTCTTC. The full variable domain, in which reference TRBV11-3 and TRBJ2-1 provide the parts outside the CDR3, is EAGVVQSPRYKIIEKKQPVAFWCNPISGHNTLYWYLQNLGQGPELLIRYENEEAVDDSQLPKDRFSAERLKGVDSTLKIQPAELGDSAVYLCASSLALAGQNEQFFGPGTRLTVL.

This clonotype appeared many times. The chain recombines TRBV5-1 with TRBJ1-1; TRBD1 is a possible D gene (5 bases). The CDR3 has 14 amino acids. CDR1 and CDR2 (germline): SGHRS, YFSETQ. The V end lost 2 bases, the J end lost 3 bases, and 11 bases lay between the germline ends. CDR3 sequence: CASSLSDTYTEAFF. As DNA, the CDR3 is TGCGCCAGCAGCTTATCGGACACCTACACTGAAGCTTTCTTT.

In its sample, this clonotype was seen many times. The chain is built from TRBV29-1 and TRBJ2-1; tentative D call: TRBD2 (6 bases). This CDR3 region has 10 residues. The germline V gene encodes CDR1 SQVTM and CDR2 ANQGSEA. V dropped 7 bases and J dropped 12 bases, with 13 bases sitting between them. The CDR3 is CSAKDYLQFF. As DNA, the CDR3 is TGCAGCGCCAAGGACTATTTGCAGTTCTTC.

This clonotype was recorded a few times. The chain is built from TRBV7-9 and TRBJ2-3, with TRBD2 matching 10 bases. V was pared by 0 bases and J by 2 bases, with 8 bases of the junction left unmatched. The CDR3 consists of 18 residues. Germline CDR1 is SEHNR and CDR2 is FQNEAQ (reference sequence). This chain's CDR3 is CASSLAPGLAELTDTQYF. The CDR3 nucleotides are TGTGCCAGCAGCTTAGCCCCCGGACTAGCGGAGCTCACAGATACGCAGTATTTT.

This clonotype was observed many times. The rearrangement links TRBV20-1 to TRBJ2-6; D is possibly TRBD1 (6 bases). Trimming left V 3 bases short and J 0 bases short, with 12 bases between. This CDR3 is 16 amino acids long. Looked up from germline, CDR1 is DFQATT and CDR2 is SNEGSKA (reference sequence). The CDR3 region has the DNA TGCAGTGCTAGCCCCAGGGGTCCCTCTGGGGCCAACGTCCTGACTTTC. It is translated as CSASPRGPSGANVLTF.

This clonotype turned up a few times. J is TRBJ1-5 and V is TRBV5-5; 9 nucleotides align to TRBD1. V gave up 0 bases and J gave up 2 bases; unmatched junction bases: 6. This CDR3 region has 17 residues. Germline CDR1 and CDR2: SGHKS and YYEKEE (reference sequence). The CDR3 DNA is TGTGCCAGCAGCTTGGTCCCGGGACAGGGAGGCAATCAGCCCCAGCATTTT. This codes for CASSLVPGQGGNQPQHF.

The rearrangement uses TRBV5-4 and TRBJ2-5; 8 bases line up with TRBD2. The CDR3 covers 14 residues. With V trimmed by 2 bases and J by 3 bases, 3 bases remained unmatched. The germline V gene encodes CDR1 SGHNT and CDR2 YYREEE (reference sequence). The CDR3 bases are TGTGCCAGCAGCTTTTCACTAGCGGAAGAGACCCAGTACTTC. Its protein product is CASSFSLAEETQYF.

J is TRBJ2-1 and V is TRBV29-1; D not certain. The CDR3 totals 10 residues. The V gene lost 1 base and the J gene lost 9 bases, with 4 bases spanning the gap. In germline, CDR1 is SQVTM, CDR2 ANQGSEA. The CDR3 bases are TGCAGCGTTGAAGGCCCTGAGCAGTTCTTC. This encodes CSVEGPEQFF.

This clonotype came up many times. V is TRBV7-9 and J is TRBJ2-1; D is uncertain. CDR1 is SEHNR, CDR2 FQNEAQ, per germline (reference sequence). The CDR3 contains 19 residues. Trimming removed 2 bases at V and 4 bases at J, with 24 bases between. This chain's CDR3 is CASSLPHPTPVLGYNEQFF. As DNA, the CDR3 is TGTGCCAGCAGCTTACCCCACCCGACCCCCGTTCTTGGATACAATGAGCAGTTCTTC.

The chain combines TRBV12-3 or TRBV12-4 with TRBJ1-1, with 8 bases aligning to TRBD1. J was trimmed by 4 bases and V by 5 bases; bases with no gene match: 6. This CDR3 spans 14 amino acids. This CDR3 is CASSARQGRTEAFF. CDR3 DNA: TGTGCCAGCAGTGCACGACAGGGGCGCACTGAAGCTTTCTTT.

This clonotype has at least ten counts. The chain has TRBV6-1 and TRBJ1-2; D not certain. The V end was cut by 9 bases, the J end by 8 bases, with 19 bases between. The CDR3 covers 13 residues. Looked up from germline, CDR1 is MNHNS and CDR2 is SASEGT. The CDR3 sequence: CASGGGRLFGYTF. Here the CDR3 DNA reads TGTGCCAGTGGAGGCGGACGACTATTCGGCTACACCTTC.

In its sample, this clonotype was seen a few times. This rearrangement joins TRBV3-1 to TRBJ2-2; no definite D call. Trimming removed 5 bases from V and 4 bases from J, with 8 bases in between. Germline CDR1 and CDR2: LGHDT and YNNKEL (reference sequence). CDR3 length: 13 residues. DNA for the CDR3: TGTGCCAGCAGCGCACTGGCCACCGGGGAGCTGTTTTTT. Translated, it gives CASSALATGELFF.

The CDR3 is CASREAGVDTGELFF. For the CDR3, the DNA is TGTGCCAGCAGGGAAGCGGGAGTGGACACCGGGGAGCTGTTTTTT. V is TRBV12-3 or TRBV12-4 and J is TRBJ2-2, with 8 bases aligning to TRBD2. Trimming cost V 6 bases and J 3 bases; bases outside gene matches: 6. The CDR3 has 15 amino acids.

This clonotype was observed at least ten times. The chain uses TRBV28 and TRBJ1-3; D is perhaps TRBD1 (6 bases). The germline V gene encodes CDR1 MDHEN and CDR2 SYDVKM. The V end was cut by 3 bases, the J end by 4 bases, with 10 bases between. This CDR3 region has 14 residues. The CDR3 nucleotides are TGTGCCAGCAGTTTGGCAGGGGTCGGAAACACCATATATTTT. Protein product: CASSLAGVGNTIYF.

The table lists this clonotype with many counts. V usage is TRBV4-2 and J usage is TRBJ2-1; possible D gene TRBD2, 6 bases. Germline CDR1 LGHNA, CDR2 YNFKEQ. The V and J ends lost 1 base and 5 bases respectively, with 9 bases between them. This CDR3 spans 14 amino acids. CDR3 protein: CASSQGTNNNEQFF. CDR3 DNA sequence: TGTGCCAGCAGCCAAGGGACTAATAACAATGAGCAGTTCTTC.

This clonotype was seen ten or more times. The rearrangement joins TRBV3-1 to TRBJ2-1; tentatively, D is TRBD2 (6 bases). The CDR3 has 16 amino acids. The V end was cut by 3 bases, the J end by 2 bases, with 14 bases between. The germline gives CDR1 LGHDT, CDR2 YNNKEL (reference sequence). CDR3 residues: CASSHRSGATYNEQFF. CDR3 DNA sequence: TGTGCCAGCAGCCACCGTTCGGGAGCCACCTACAATGAGCAGTTCTTC.

The table lists this clonotype with a few counts. The chain is built from TRBV30 and TRBJ2-2; D may be TRBD1 or TRBD2 (6 bases each). CDR1 and CDR2 (germline): GTSNPN, SVGIG (reference sequence). V was trimmed by 1 base and J by 7 bases, leaving 16 bases between them. This CDR3 is 15 amino acids long. The CDR3 sequence is CAWSGIGGASGELFF. In DNA, the CDR3 is TGTGCCTGGAGTGGAATCGGGGGCGCGAGCGGGGAGCTGTTTTTT.